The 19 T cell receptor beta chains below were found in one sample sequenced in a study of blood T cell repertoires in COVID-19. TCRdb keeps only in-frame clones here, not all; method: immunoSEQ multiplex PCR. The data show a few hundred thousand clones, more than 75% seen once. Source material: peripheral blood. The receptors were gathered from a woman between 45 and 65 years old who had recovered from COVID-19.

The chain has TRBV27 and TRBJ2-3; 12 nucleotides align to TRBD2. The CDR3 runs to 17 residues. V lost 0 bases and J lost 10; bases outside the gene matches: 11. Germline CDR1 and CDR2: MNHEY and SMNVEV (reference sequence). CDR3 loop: CASSLSVASGGATPQYF. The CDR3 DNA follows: TGTGCCAGCAGTTTATCGGTTGCTAGCGGGGGGGCCACCCCGCAGTATTTT.

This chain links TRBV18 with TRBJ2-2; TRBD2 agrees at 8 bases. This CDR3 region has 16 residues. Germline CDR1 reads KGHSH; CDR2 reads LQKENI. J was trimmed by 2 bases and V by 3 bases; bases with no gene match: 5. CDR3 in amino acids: CASSPAGGRNTGELFF. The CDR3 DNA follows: TGTGCCAGCTCACCGGCGGGGGGCAGAAACACCGGGGAGCTGTTTTTT.

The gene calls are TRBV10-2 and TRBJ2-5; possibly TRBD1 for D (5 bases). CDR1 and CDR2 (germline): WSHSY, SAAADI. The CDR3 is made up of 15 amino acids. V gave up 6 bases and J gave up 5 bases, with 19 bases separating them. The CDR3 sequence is CASRLPGSVGETQYF. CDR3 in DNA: TGCGCCAGCAGACTTCCAGGGTCCGTAGGGGAGACCCAGTACTTC.

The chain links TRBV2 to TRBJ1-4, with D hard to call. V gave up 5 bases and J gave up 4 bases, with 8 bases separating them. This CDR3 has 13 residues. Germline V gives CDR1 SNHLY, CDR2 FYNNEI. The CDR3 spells CASSTSGNEKLFF. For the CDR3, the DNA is TGTGCCAGCAGTACCTCGGGTAATGAAAAACTGTTTTTT.

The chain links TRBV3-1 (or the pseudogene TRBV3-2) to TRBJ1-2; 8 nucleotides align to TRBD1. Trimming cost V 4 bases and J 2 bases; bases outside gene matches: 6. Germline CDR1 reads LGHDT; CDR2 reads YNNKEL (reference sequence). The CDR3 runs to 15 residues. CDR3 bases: TGTGCCAGCAGCCGCCCAGGACAGGGCAACTATGGCTACACCTTC. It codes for CASSRPGQGNYGYTF.

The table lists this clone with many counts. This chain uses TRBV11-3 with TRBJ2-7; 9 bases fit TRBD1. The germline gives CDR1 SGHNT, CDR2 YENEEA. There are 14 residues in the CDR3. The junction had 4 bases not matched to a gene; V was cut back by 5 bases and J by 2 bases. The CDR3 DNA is TGTGCCAGCAGCCCGGGACAGGGCGCCTACGAGCAGTACTTC. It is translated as CASSPGQGAYEQYF.

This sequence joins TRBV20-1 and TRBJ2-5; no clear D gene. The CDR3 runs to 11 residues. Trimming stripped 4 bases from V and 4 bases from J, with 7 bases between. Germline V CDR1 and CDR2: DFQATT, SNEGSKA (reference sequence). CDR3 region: CSAILVETQYF. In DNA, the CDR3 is TGCAGTGCTATTCTAGTAGAGACCCAGTACTTC.

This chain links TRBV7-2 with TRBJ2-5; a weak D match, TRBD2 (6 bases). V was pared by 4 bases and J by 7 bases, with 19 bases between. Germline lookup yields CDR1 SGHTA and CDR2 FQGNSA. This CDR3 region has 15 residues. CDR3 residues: CASSWDWRDRGTQYF. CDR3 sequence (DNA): TGTGCCAGCAGCTGGGACTGGAGGGACCGCGGGACCCAGTACTTC.

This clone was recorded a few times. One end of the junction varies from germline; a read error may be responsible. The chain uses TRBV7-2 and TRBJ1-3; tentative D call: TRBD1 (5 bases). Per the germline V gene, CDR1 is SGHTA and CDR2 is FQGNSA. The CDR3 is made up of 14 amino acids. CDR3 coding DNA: TGTGCCAGCAGTTTAGACAGCTCTGGAAACACCATATATTTT. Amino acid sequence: CASSLDSSGNTIYF.

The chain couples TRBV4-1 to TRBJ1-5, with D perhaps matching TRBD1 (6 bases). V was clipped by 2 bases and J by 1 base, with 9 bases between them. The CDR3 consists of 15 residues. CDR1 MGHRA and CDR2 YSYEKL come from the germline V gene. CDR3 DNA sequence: TGCGCCAGCAGCCAAACAGGGATGAGCAATCAGCCCCAGCATTTT. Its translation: CASSQTGMSNQPQHF.

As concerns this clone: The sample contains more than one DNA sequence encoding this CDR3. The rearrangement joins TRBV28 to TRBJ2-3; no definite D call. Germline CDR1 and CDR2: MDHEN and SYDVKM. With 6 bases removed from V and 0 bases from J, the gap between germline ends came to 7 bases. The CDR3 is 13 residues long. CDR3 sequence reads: CASSPPSTDTQYF. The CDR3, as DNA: TGTGCCAGCAGCCCCCCTAGCACAGATACGCAGTATTTT.

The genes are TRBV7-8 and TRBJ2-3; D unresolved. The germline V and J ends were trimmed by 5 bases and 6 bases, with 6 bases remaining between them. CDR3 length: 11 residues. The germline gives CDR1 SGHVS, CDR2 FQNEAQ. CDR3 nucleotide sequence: TGTGCCAGCAGCAACTCCGATACGCAGTATTTT. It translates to CASSNSDTQYF.

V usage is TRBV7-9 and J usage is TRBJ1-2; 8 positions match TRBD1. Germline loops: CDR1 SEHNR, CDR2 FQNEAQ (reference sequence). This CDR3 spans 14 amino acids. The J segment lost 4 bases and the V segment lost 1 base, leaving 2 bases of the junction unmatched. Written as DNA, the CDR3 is TGTGCCAGCAGCTTAGGGACAGGGACCTATGGCTACACCTTC. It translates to CASSLGTGTYGYTF.

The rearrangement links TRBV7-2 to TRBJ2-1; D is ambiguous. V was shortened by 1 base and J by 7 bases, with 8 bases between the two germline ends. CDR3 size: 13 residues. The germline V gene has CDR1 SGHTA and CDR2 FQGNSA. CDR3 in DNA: TGTGCCAGCAGCTTAGTCAGATCAAATGAGCAGTTCTTC. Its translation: CASSLVRSNEQFF.

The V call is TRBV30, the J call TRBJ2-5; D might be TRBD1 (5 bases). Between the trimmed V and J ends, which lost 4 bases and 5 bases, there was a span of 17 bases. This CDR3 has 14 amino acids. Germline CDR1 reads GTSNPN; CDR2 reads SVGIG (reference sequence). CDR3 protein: CAWTRPGLGETQYF. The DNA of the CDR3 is TGTGCCTGGACTCGCCCAGGGCTTGGCGAGACCCAGTACTTC.

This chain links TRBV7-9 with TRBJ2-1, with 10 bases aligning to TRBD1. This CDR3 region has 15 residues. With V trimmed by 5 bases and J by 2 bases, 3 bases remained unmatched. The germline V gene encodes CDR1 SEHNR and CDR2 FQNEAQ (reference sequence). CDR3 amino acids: CASSRQGAAYNEQFF. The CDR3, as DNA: TGTGCCAGCAGCAGACAGGGGGCGGCCTACAATGAGCAGTTCTTC.

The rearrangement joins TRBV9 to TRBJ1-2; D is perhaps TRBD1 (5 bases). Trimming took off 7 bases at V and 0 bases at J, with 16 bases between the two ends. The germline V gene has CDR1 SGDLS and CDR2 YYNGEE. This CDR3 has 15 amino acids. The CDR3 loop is CASARDPSANYGYTF. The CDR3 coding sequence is TGTGCCAGCGCGCGGGACCCCTCCGCTAACTATGGCTACACCTTC. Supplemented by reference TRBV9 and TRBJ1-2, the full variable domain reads DSGVTQTPKHLITATGQRVTLRCSPRSGDLSVYWYQQSLDQGLQFLIQYYNGEERAKGNILERFSAQQFPDLHSELNLSSLELGDSALYFCASARDPSANYGYTFGSGTRLTVV.

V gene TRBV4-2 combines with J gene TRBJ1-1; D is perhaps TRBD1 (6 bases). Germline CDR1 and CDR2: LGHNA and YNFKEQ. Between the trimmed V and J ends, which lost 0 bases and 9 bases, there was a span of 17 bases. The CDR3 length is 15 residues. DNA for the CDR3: TGTGCCAGCAGCCAAGAGCTTGCGGCAGGGGTTCAAGCTTTCTTT. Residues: CASSQELAAGVQAFF.

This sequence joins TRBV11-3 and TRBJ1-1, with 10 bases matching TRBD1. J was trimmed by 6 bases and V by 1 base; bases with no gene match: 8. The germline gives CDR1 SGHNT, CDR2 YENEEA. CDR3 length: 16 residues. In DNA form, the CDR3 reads TGTGCCAGCAGCTTAGGGGGGACAGGGGAACAGGCTGAAGCTTTCTTT. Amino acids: CASSLGGTGEQAEAFF.